The clone carrying this TCR beta chain occurred a few times. Its target is not known. This sample was taken from a study of CD8+ T cells in alopecia areata. Treatment: oral pan-JAK inhibitor, 5-10 mg twice daily. Those with alopecia areata gave lesional scalp punch biopsies and peripheral blood. Study-wide results and limits: Mice showed TCR sharing more clearly than patients did, possibly owing to HLA. Lesional scalp displayed greater clonality than normal scalp, most notably in alopecia totalis/universalis. Tofacitinib significantly decreased scalp clonality and expanded CD8+ clones among top 100.

Reverse transcription of extracted RNA yielded cDNA, which provided the sequencing template. Measured with immunoSEQ multiplex PCR; TCRdb has only the in-frame clones, and not every one. The table includes some 120,000 clones, approximately 57% detected once. The origin of this receptor is a human donor with alopecia areata. The specimen was CD4+ T cells sorted from blood, collected at week 4, from a patient treated with tofacitinib.

The CDR3 DNA reads TGTGCCAGCAGTAACGTTCGGGCCGATGAAGCTTTCTTT. This codes for CASSNVRADEAFF. The chain couples TRBV27 to TRBJ1-1; no reliable D call. The length of the CDR3 is 13 residues. V was shortened by 5 bases and J by 7 bases, with 14 bases between the two germline ends. Looked up from germline, CDR1 is MNHEY and CDR2 is SMNVEV (reference sequence).